A selection of T cell receptor beta chains follows, all from one sample in a study of shared clonotypes between healthy human individuals. Produced via immunoSEQ multiplex PCR; TCRdb's table is partial and in-frame only. The sample gives 2,500,000 or so clones, 85% to 95% of which show up once; about 0.36% is in the top ten. Material for sequencing was naive CD4+ T cells from PBMCs. These receptor sequences come from a man aged 18 to 29 in good health. Some clones in this sample may be carry-over from other donors' samples. Both conserved end residues are part of each CDR3. A D gene is named only where the DNA matches it firmly. A row's size may be missing; if present it is once, few, many or a size class.

>.|TRBD1|TRBJ1-4|TRBV6-1
CASSRDRGSEKLFF
TGTGCCAGCAGTCGGGACAGGGGAAGTGAAAAACTGTTTTTT
>.|.|TRBJ2-7|TRBV30
CAWTPTGRAFWGEQYF
TGTGCCTGGACCCCCACGGGCCGGGCTTTTTGGGGCGAGCAGTACTTC
>.|TRBD1|TRBJ2-3|TRBV6-7
CSQPAPNTGGIDTQYF
TGTTCGCAGCCCGCACCGAACACAGGGGGAATAGATACGCAGTATTTT
>.|.|TRBJ1-3|TRBV4-3
CASSQDLPGVGGNTIYF
TGCGCCAGCAGCCAAGATCTCCCAGGGGTCGGTGGAAACACCATATATTTT
>once|.|TRBJ2-3|TRBV14
CASSHLSWGGGKTTQYF
TGTGCCAGCAGCCACCTAAGTTGGGGAGGGGGCAAGACTACGCAGTATTTT
>.|.|TRBJ2-1|TRBV18
CASSPRDTSSNEQFF
TGTGCCAGCTCACCGAGGGACACCTCGTCCAATGAGCAGTTCTTC
>once|.|TRBJ2-2|TRBV18
CASSPPLGRRVPGELFF
TGTGCCAGCTCACCACCCTTAGGCAGACGTGTACCCGGGGAGCTGTTTTTT
>.|.|TRBJ1-5|TRBV6-1
CASSERVYSNQPQHF
TGTGCCAGCAGTGAACGGGTTTATAGCAATCAGCCCCAGCATTTT
>.|.|TRBJ1-1|TRBV9
CASSPQAGRDTEAFF
TGTGCCAGCAGCCCCCAGGCGGGGCGGGACACTGAAGCTTTCTTT
>.|TRBD1|TRBJ2-1|TRBV6-1
CASSPQGTGGDEQFF
TGTGCCAGCAGTCCCCAAGGGACAGGGGGCGATGAGCAGTTCTTC
>.|.|TRBJ2-3|TRBV7-2
CASSLRFEGGDFSDTQYF
TGTGCCAGCAGCCTACGATTCGAGGGGGGAGATTTCTCAGATACGCAGTATTTT
>.|.|TRBJ2-2|TRBV29-1
CSASGTEWTGELFF
TGCAGCGCGAGTGGGACTGAGTGGACCGGGGAGCTGTTTTTT
>.|.|TRBJ1-1|TRBV28
CASRVRGNTEAFF
TGTGCCAGCAGGGTCAGGGGAAACACTGAAGCTTTCTTT
>once|.|TRBJ2-3|TRBV28
CASKTPMGRPQGGDTQYF
TGTGCCAGCAAAACTCCCATGGGCCGTCCGCAGGGTGGGGATACGCAGTATTTT
>.|TRBD1|TRBJ1-2|TRBV6-1
CAIRQGAPGGGYTF
TGTGCCATACGACAGGGGGCGCCGGGTGGTGGCTACACCTTC
>.|TRBD1|TRBJ2-1|TRBV6-6
CASREGQVYNEQFF
TGTGCCAGCAGGGAAGGACAGGTCTACAATGAGCAGTTCTTC
>.|.|TRBJ1-2|TRBV10-2
CASSEVGAAGYTF
TGCGCCAGCAGTGAGGTCGGGGCGGCTGGCTACACCTTC
>.|TRBD1|TRBJ1-2|TRBV19
CASSTGGNYGYTF
TGTGCCAGTAGCACAGGGGGCAACTATGGCTACACCTTC
>.|.|TRBJ2-7|TRBV6-6
CASRGTAYYEQYF
TGTGCCAGCAGAGGGACGGCTTACTACGAGCAGTACTTC
>.|.|TRBJ1-1|TRBV5-1
CASSLGVGTTEAFF
TGCGCCAGCAGCTTGGGTGTGGGGACGACTGAAGCTTTCTTT
>.|TRBD1|TRBJ1-3|TRBV5-4
CASSFGQGAGSGNTIYF
TGTGCCAGCAGCTTCGGTCAGGGGGCAGGATCTGGAAACACCATATATTTT
>.|TRBD2|TRBJ2-7|TRBV6-4
CASSQTGGSGEQYF
TGTGCCAGCAGTCAGACGGGCGGGAGTGGAGAGCAGTACTTC